These 5 T cell receptor beta chains came from one sample sequenced in a study of cytomegalovirus exposure and HLA in healthy donors. It was with 60 Vbeta and 13 Jbeta primers that the PCR ran. The repertoire was sequenced with immunoSEQ multiplex PCR; TCRdb's copy has only in-frame clones and lacks some. The sample shows 150,000 to 200,000 clones, 60% to 80% of them seen only once. Material: PBMCs. The receptors derive from a man aged 50-60 years in good health and CMV-seropositive.

J is TRBJ2-2 and V is TRBV11-2; a weak D match, TRBD1 (5 bases). V dropped 8 bases and J dropped 1 base, with 14 bases sitting between them. Germline lookup yields CDR1 SGHAT and CDR2 FQNNGV. This CDR3 is 15 amino acids long. In DNA, the CDR3 is TGTGCCAGCTCCCCGATACAGGTGAACACCGGGGAGCTGTTTTTT. This translates into CASSPIQVNTGELFF.

V and J are TRBV9 and TRBJ1-1; TRBD1 matches at 7 bases. CDR3 size: 14 residues. J lost 1 base, V lost 3 bases, and 3 bases had no gene match. Germline CDR1 SGDLS, CDR2 YYNGEE. CDR3 DNA sequence: TGTGCCAGCAGCGCGGGACAGAGGAACACTGAAGCTTTCTTT. Protein: CASSAGQRNTEAFF. The complete variable domain, with remaining parts taken from reference TRBV9 and TRBJ1-1, reads DSGVTQTPKHLITATGQRVTLRCSPRSGDLSVYWYQQSLDQGLQFLIQYYNGEERAKGNILERFSAQQFPDLHSELNLSSLELGDSALYFCASSAGQRNTEAFFGQGTRLTVV.

This chain connects TRBV10-3 to TRBJ2-7; no clear D. From germline, CDR1 is ENHRY and CDR2 SYGVKD. V gave up 7 bases and J gave up 0 bases, with 13 bases separating them. The CDR3 has 14 residues. The CDR3, as DNA: TGTGCCATCATTGCCCCACAGAGCTCCTACGAGCAGTACGTC. Its translation: CAIIAPQSSYEQYV.

V gene TRBV5-6 combines with J gene TRBJ1-1; 8 bases map to TRBD1. Germline trimming cut 4 bases from V and 9 bases from J; bases unmatched to any gene: 2. The germline V gene has CDR1 SGHDT and CDR2 YYEEEE. CDR3 length: 11 amino acids. The DNA of the CDR3 is TGTGCCAGCAGCCGACAGGGGCAAGCTTTCTTT. It encodes CASSRQGQAFF.

This clone was recorded only once. The rearrangement links TRBV6-1 to TRBJ2-1; 8 bases align to TRBD2. The junction had 4 bases not matched to a gene; V was cut back by 8 bases and J by 4 bases. This CDR3 has 13 residues. CDR1 and CDR2 from the germline V gene are MNHNS and SASEGT. CDR3: CASSAGGYNEQFF. CDR3 bases: TGTGCCAGCTCCGCGGGGGGATACAATGAGCAGTTCTTC.